This TCR beta chain was profiled in a study of low-dose radiotherapy and immunotherapy resistance in tumors. This clonotype turned up a few times. All of the donors were given nivolumab, ipilimumab, aspirin, low-dose cyclophosphamide and low-dose radiotherapy as part of RACIN, a single-arm trial. The CDR3 extends over 15 amino acids. CDR1 is DFQATT, CDR2 SNEGSKA, per germline (reference sequence). V was pared by 2 bases and J by 5 bases, with 10 bases of the junction left unmatched. Primers targeting TRAV and TRBV primed first-strand cDNA, covering alpha and beta chains. PCR amplification of the TCRs was performed with Phusion for 20 to 25 PCR cycles, and it relied on a constant-region primer together with a V-primer adapter. TCRdb recomputed calls from the reads with MiXCR, one row per CDR3 protein. Of 15,000 to 20,000 distinct CDR3 sequences detected, approximately 70% appear once; the ten largest clones hold 5.5% to 6%.

This TCR derives from a human donor with advanced metastatic prostate, ovarian, gallbladder or colorectal cancer (not recorded which). This table probably holds off-target reads from a library built for another chain. The chain combines TRBV20-1 with TRBJ1-2; TRBD1 matches 8 bases. This chain's CDR3 is CSARTRQQGDYGYTF. CDR3 DNA sequence: TGCAGTGCTAGAACGCGACAACAGGGGGATTATGGCTACACCTTC.